These T cell receptor beta chains were read from a single sample in a study of blood T cell repertoires in COVID-19. Assay: immunoSEQ multiplex PCR; the TCRdb copy retains only in-frame clones and omits some. The table records some 180,000 clones, 70% to 85% of them present only once. The specimen was PBMCs or T cells enriched from blood (not recorded which). The receptors come from a woman aged 55-70 years with acute COVID-19. Each CDR3 is given with its conserved first and last residue. A D gene is named only where the DNA matches it firmly. Rows may omit the clone size; those that give it use once, few, many or a size class.

j_call	clone_size	d_call	v_call	cdr3_nt	cdr3_aa
TRBJ2-5	NA	NA	TRBV7-6	TGTGCCAGCAGCCACGGCGGGTGGCTAGAGACCCAGTACTTC	CASSHGGWLETQYF
TRBJ2-1	NA	TRBD1	TRBV11-2	TGTGCCAGCAGCTTAGATCCCCCGGGACAGGGGGCCAACAATGAGCAGTTCTTC	CASSLDPPGQGANNEQFF
TRBJ1-5	NA	TRBD1	TRBV7-2	TGTGCCAGCAGTTCCGGGACAGGGGAGCGTCAGCCCCAGCATTTT	CASSSGTGERQPQHF
TRBJ1-6	NA	TRBD1	TRBV6-5	TGTGCCAGCAGTTACGACCGGACAGGGAGATCACCCCTCCACTTT	CASSYDRTGRSPLHF
TRBJ1-1	NA	NA	TRBV28	TGTGCCAGCAGTTTATATTCTCTGAGGGCCATGAACACTGAAGCTTTCTTT	CASSLYSLRAMNTEAFF
TRBJ1-1	NA	NA	TRBV11-2	TGTGCCAGCAGCCCCCTACGGGGGGGGCGGAACACTGAAGCTTTCTTT	CASSPLRGGRNTEAFF
TRBJ1-2	NA	NA	TRBV9	TGTGCCAGCAGCGCTCTCGGGGGGGAAAACTATGGCTACACCTTC	CASSALGGENYGYTF
TRBJ1-1	NA	NA	TRBV6-2/TRBV6-3	TGTGCCAGCAGTTACCTACAGGGAACCACTGAAGCTTTCTTT	CASSYLQGTTEAFF
TRBJ1-4	NA	NA	TRBV27	TGTGCCACCCTGGACAGAATGGGTGAAAAACTGTTTTTT	CATLDRMGEKLFF
TRBJ1-6	many	NA	TRBV19	TGTGCCAATTCGGACATCGGTGAGTCACCCCTCCACTTT	CANSDIGESPLHF
TRBJ2-3	NA	TRBD2	TRBV24-1	TGTGCCACCAGTGATAATCCTAGCGGGAGGCCCTTCTGGGCAGATACGCAGTATTTT	CATSDNPSGRPFWADTQYF
TRBJ1-2	NA	NA	TRBV28	TGTGCCAGCAGTTTTAGGGTGACAGAGAATGGCTACACCTTC	CASSFRVTENGYTF
TRBJ1-3	NA	TRBD1	TRBV28	TGTGCCACGGACGACAGGGGGATGGGCAACACCATATATTTT	CATDDRGMGNTIYF
TRBJ2-1	NA	NA	TRBV6-2/TRBV6-3	TGTGCCAGCAGTGATACTGCTAGCAATGAGCAGTTCTTC	CASSDTASNEQFF
TRBJ2-1	NA	NA	TRBV6-2/TRBV6-3	TGTGCCAGCAGCCGCTCTAGCCCCTCGTATGAGCAGTTCTTC	CASSRSSPSYEQFF
TRBJ2-2	few	NA	TRBV2	TGTGCCAGTATAGAGAAGAACACCGGGGAGCTGTTTTTT	CASIEKNTGELFF
TRBJ2-1	NA	TRBD1	TRBV4-3	TGCGCCAGCAGCTCCGACAGGGGGTCGGGGCAGTTCTTC	CASSSDRGSGQFF
TRBJ2-1	NA	TRBD2	TRBV28	TGTGCCAGCAAAGGAGCGGGAAGCTCCTACAATGAGCAGTTCTTC	CASKGAGSSYNEQFF